This entry concerns a single T cell receptor (beta chain). Authors' data handling: The assay estimated nucleated cells by amplifying reference gene primers. TCRdb's table, derived via immunoSEQ multiplex PCR, lists solely in-frame clones and lacks some. V, J and clone size were drawn from that table, and D and trimming were deduced from the DNA. The sample has fewer than 85,000 clones; about 88% are singletons. These data come from a study of blood T cell repertoires in COVID-19. In the study overall: Samples of COVID-19 (acute and convalescent) were obtained from the United States, Italy and Spain. PBMCs, B-cell-depleted T cells, or T cells provided the cDNA or gDNA that made up the material.

CDR1 and CDR2 (germline): LGHDT, YNNKEL (reference sequence). The length of the CDR3 is 16 residues. V lost 1 base and J lost 4, with 14 bases in between. The sample comprised peripheral blood. This chain uses TRBV3-1 (or the pseudogene TRBV3-2) with TRBJ1-3; tentative D call: TRBD1 (6 bases). The receptor comes from a human donor in a cohort sampled during active COVID-19. CDR3 amino acids: CASSQVPTGYGNTIYF. In nucleotides, the CDR3 is TGTGCCAGCAGCCAAGTCCCCACAGGGTACGGAAACACCATATATTTT.